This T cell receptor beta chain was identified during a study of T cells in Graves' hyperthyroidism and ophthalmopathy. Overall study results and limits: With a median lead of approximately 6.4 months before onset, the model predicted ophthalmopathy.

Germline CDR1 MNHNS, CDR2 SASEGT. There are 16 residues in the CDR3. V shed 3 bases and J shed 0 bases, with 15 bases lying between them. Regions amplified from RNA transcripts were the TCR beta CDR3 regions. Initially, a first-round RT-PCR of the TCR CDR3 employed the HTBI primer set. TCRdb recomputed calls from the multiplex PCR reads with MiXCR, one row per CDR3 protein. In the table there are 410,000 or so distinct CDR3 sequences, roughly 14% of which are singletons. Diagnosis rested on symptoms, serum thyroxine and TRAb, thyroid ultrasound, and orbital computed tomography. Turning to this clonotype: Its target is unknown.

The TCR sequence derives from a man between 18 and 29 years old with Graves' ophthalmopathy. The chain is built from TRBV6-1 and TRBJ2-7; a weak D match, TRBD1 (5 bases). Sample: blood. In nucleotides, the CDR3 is TGTGCCAGCAGTGATGGGCAGGGCTACTTCTCCTACGAGCAGTACTTC. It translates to CASSDGQGYFSYEQYF.